The 31 T cell receptor beta chains below were found in one sample sequenced in a study of CD8+CD57+ T cells in acquired aplastic anemia. TCR beta VDJ and CDR3 were profiled, and genomic DNA was the template. A single record per CDR3 protein comes from TCRdb applying MiXCR to the reads. The sample yields 130,000 or so distinct CDR3 sequences, 41% seen once. Source material: sorted CD4+, CD8+, or CD8+CD57+ T cells (not recorded which) from PBMCs. The receptors originated from a human donor in good health, serving as a control.

V is TRBV29-1 and J is TRBJ2-5; no definite D call. V was cut by 4 bases and J by 4 bases, with 13 bases left in between. The CDR3 covers 13 residues. Per the germline V gene, CDR1 is SQVTM and CDR2 is ANQGSEA. Written as DNA, the CDR3 is TGCAGCGTTGTGATACCAGGCCGAGAGACCCAGTACTTC. Amino acid sequence: CSVVIPGRETQYF.

This sequence joins TRBV4-2 and TRBJ2-5; no definite D call. CDR1 is LGHNA, CDR2 YNFKEQ, per germline. The CDR3 is 12 amino acids. The V end lost 5 bases, the J end lost 5 bases, and 9 bases lay between the germline ends. The CDR3 here is CASSFGSETQYF. The CDR3 region has the DNA TGTGCCAGCAGCTTTGGATCGGAGACCCAGTACTTC.

CDR3 nucleotide sequence: TGTGCCAGCAGCCGTCCGGGACTAGCGGACGAGCAGTACTTC. It specifies CASSRPGLADEQYF. This chain connects TRBV5-4 to TRBJ2-7; 11 positions agree with TRBD2. The germline gives CDR1 SGHNT, CDR2 YYREEE (reference sequence). The CDR3 is 14 amino acids. V was pared by 4 bases and J by 5 bases, with 5 bases of the junction left unmatched.

J is TRBJ1-5 and V is TRBV7-2; tentative D call: TRBD1 (6 bases). Germline V gene sequence: CDR1 SGHTA, CDR2 FQGNSA. This CDR3 has 14 amino acids. V gave up 5 bases and J gave up 4 bases, with 12 bases separating them. CDR3 amino acids: CASSHGTPNQPQHF. The CDR3 DNA follows: TGTGCCAGCAGCCACGGGACACCTAATCAGCCCCAGCATTTT.

This clonotype was seen a single time. The chain combines TRBV25-1 with TRBJ1-4; 7 bases line up with TRBD1. Germline lookup yields CDR1 MGHDK and CDR2 SYGVNS. The CDR3 has 11 residues. Germline trimming cut 4 bases from V and 10 bases from J; bases unmatched to any gene: 0. The CDR3 DNA reads TGTGCCAGCAGTGGGACAGGAAAACTGTTTTTT. This gives the protein CASSGTGKLFF.

This rearrangement joins TRBV4-3 to TRBJ2-1; possible D gene TRBD2, 6 bases. The V and J ends lost 0 bases and 2 bases respectively, with 11 bases between them. The CDR3 is 16 residues long. CDR1 is LGHNA and CDR2 is YSLEER in the germline V gene. CDR3 nucleotides: TGCGCCAGCAGCCAAGAATGGAGGGATGCCTACAATGAGCAGTTCTTC. This translates into CASSQEWRDAYNEQFF.

The chain joins TRBV20-1 to TRBJ1-2; D is uncertain. Per the germline V gene, CDR1 is DFQATT and CDR2 is SNEGSKA (reference sequence). V was trimmed by 3 bases and J by 2 bases, leaving 16 bases between them. The CDR3 runs 15 residues. The CDR3, as DNA: TGCAGTGCTAGTCCTCTTGGCGGAGCCAACTATGGCTACACCTTC. This translates into CSASPLGGANYGYTF.

The V gene is TRBV9, the J gene TRBJ1-2; the D is unclear. This CDR3 has 15 amino acids. Germline V gene lookup returns CDR1 SGDLS and CDR2 YYNGEE. The germline V and J ends were trimmed by 0 bases and 0 bases, with 9 bases remaining between them. This CDR3 reads CASSVGSTTNYGYTF. CDR3 in DNA: TGTGCCAGCAGCGTAGGATCCACTACTAACTATGGCTACACCTTC. The whole variable domain, remainder taken from reference TRBV9 and TRBJ1-2, is DSGVTQTPKHLITATGQRVTLRCSPRSGDLSVYWYQQSLDQGLQFLIQYYNGEERAKGNILERFSAQQFPDLHSELNLSSLELGDSALYFCASSVGSTTNYGYTFGSGTRLTVV.

This clonotype was seen repeatedly, ten times or more. The V gene is TRBV7-2, the J gene TRBJ1-1; no clear D gene. The CDR3 length is 14 residues. The V gene lost 2 bases and the J gene lost 4 bases, with 11 bases spanning the gap. Germline CDR1 SGHTA, CDR2 FQGNSA. CDR3 amino acids: CASSLRTSGTEAFF. The CDR3 DNA reads TGTGCCAGCAGCTTACGGACGTCGGGCACTGAAGCTTTCTTT.

The sample holds many counts of this clonotype. In nucleotides, the CDR3 is TGTGCTAGTGGTTTAGAGGAGAACACTGAAGCTTTCTTT. This encodes CASGLEENTEAFF. This chain links TRBV12-5 with TRBJ1-1; D gene unclear. V was cut by 3 bases and J by 1 base, with 6 bases left in between. The CDR3 length is 13 residues. Germline V gives CDR1 LGHNT, CDR2 FRNRAP.

This clonotype appeared many times. The chain couples TRBV11-2 to TRBJ1-2; D is undetermined. The V gene's germline CDR1 is SGHAT and CDR2 FQNNGV. V was trimmed by 5 bases and J by 7 bases, leaving 11 bases between them. The CDR3 extends over 12 amino acids. The CDR3 region has the DNA TGTGCCAGCAGCGACCTCGGGGTTGGCTACACCTTC. Amino acid sequence: CASSDLGVGYTF.

The CDR3 nucleotides are TGTGCCACCAGCAGAGATTTGGACAGCGGCCTGACCTTC. Translation: CATSRDLDSGLTF. This chain uses TRBV15 with TRBJ1-2, with a weak D call TRBD1 (6 bases). Trimming cost V 0 bases and J 14 bases, with 16 bases left between them. This CDR3 spans 13 amino acids. Looked up from germline, CDR1 is LNHNV and CDR2 is YYDKDF (reference sequence).

This clonotype was picked up one time. The J gene is TRBJ1-2, the V gene TRBV20-1; D perhaps matches TRBD1 (6 bases). Germline CDR1 reads DFQATT; CDR2 reads SNEGSKA (reference sequence). The V end was cut by 6 bases, the J end by 2 bases, with 10 bases between. This CDR3 region has 12 residues. The CDR3 loop is CSAWTANYGYTF. For the CDR3, the DNA is TGCAGTGCCTGGACAGCCAACTATGGCTACACCTTC.

The sample holds a few counts of this clonotype. This is likely a read error, given that the CDR3 carries no conserved phenylalanine or tryptophan at its end. The rearrangement links TRBV5-4 to TRBJ2-3; D may correspond to TRBD1 or TRBD2 (6 bases each). The germline gives CDR1 SGHNT, CDR2 YYREEE (reference sequence). The ends were cut back, 0 bases at V and 0 bases at J, with 11 bases in the middle. CDR3 size: 16 residues. The CDR3: CASSLGLGGSTDTQYV. CDR3 bases: TGTGCCAGCAGCTTGGGACTAGGGGGGAGCACAGATACGCAGTATGTT.

This clonotype was recorded at least ten times. V is TRBV9 and J is TRBJ2-7, with unresolved D. The CDR3 spans 12 residues. Germline values: CDR1 SGDLS, CDR2 YYNGEE. The V and J ends lost 0 bases and 3 bases respectively, with 4 bases between them. The CDR3, as DNA: TGTGCCAGCAGCGTAGGGGACTACGAGCAGTACTTC. Protein sequence: CASSVGDYEQYF.

The rearrangement links TRBV25-1 to TRBJ1-1; D ambiguous. This CDR3 comprises 15 residues. CDR1 is MGHDK, CDR2 SYGVNS, per germline. V was clipped by 1 base and J by 0 bases, with 9 bases between them. The CDR3 spells CASSESAGMNTEAFF. In DNA form, the CDR3 reads TGTGCCAGCAGTGAATCCGCAGGCATGAACACTGAAGCTTTCTTT.

This clonotype was detected ten times or more. V is TRBV7-2 and J is TRBJ2-1, with D possibly TRBD2 on 5 matching bases. This CDR3 has 15 amino acids. V was clipped by 0 bases and J by 5 bases, with 11 bases between them. Per the germline V gene, CDR1 is SGHTA and CDR2 is FQGNSA. CDR3 in amino acids: CASSLALLGNNEQFF. The DNA for the CDR3 is TGTGCCAGCAGCTTAGCCCTACTAGGGAACAATGAGCAGTTCTTC.

Notes on this clonotype: This may stem from a read error, because a much larger clone lies one nucleotide away. For the CDR3, the DNA is TGTGCCAGCAGCTTGCGAGAGACCCAGTGCTTC. This codes for CASSLRETQCF. V is TRBV5-8 and J is TRBJ2-5; D unresolved. The CDR3 is 11 amino acids. Germline values: CDR1 SGHTS, CDR2 YDEGEE.

V usage is TRBV6-1 and J usage is TRBJ1-3; 7 positions match TRBD1. The CDR3 is made up of 14 amino acids. Germline CDR1 MNHNS, CDR2 SASEGT. The ends lost 5 bases at V and 0 bases at J; junction bases unmatched: 1. This CDR3 reads CASSRDSSGNTIYF. The CDR3 DNA is TGTGCCAGCAGTCGGGACAGCTCTGGAAACACCATATATTTT.

This clonotype was seen ten or more times. J is TRBJ2-1 and V is TRBV29-1; 8 bases align to TRBD1. This CDR3 contains 11 residues. Unmatched junction bases numbered 3, after V lost 8 bases and J lost 6 bases. Per the germline V gene, CDR1 is SQVTM and CDR2 is ANQGSEA. CDR3: CSTGGRNEQFF. In DNA, the CDR3 is TGCAGCACAGGGGGTCGCAATGAGCAGTTCTTC.

This clonotype was recorded at least ten times. The rearrangement joins TRBV20-1 to TRBJ1-1; possibly TRBD1 for D (6 bases). Germline CDR1 and CDR2: DFQATT and SNEGSKA (reference sequence). The CDR3 has 13 residues. With 5 bases removed from V and 5 bases from J, the gap between germline ends came to 15 bases. CDR3 nucleotide sequence: TGCAGTGCTCCAGAGGGGGGAAGGACTGAAGCTTTCTTT. Its protein product is CSAPEGGRTEAFF.

This clonotype was observed at least ten times. This sequence joins TRBV6-1 and TRBJ1-2; D remains unclear. The CDR3 is 13 residues long. Trimming took 2 bases from V and 4 from J, leaving 8 bases between them. Germline lookup yields CDR1 MNHNS and CDR2 SASEGT. The CDR3 DNA follows: TGTGCCAGCAGTGAATGGACTGGCTATGGCTACACCTTC. This encodes CASSEWTGYGYTF.

At least ten counts were recorded for this clonotype. The chain links TRBV6-1 to TRBJ2-7, with 10 bases identical to TRBD1. CDR1 is MNHNS, CDR2 SASEGT, per germline. The CDR3 is 13 amino acids. V lost 7 bases to trimming and J lost 6 bases; unmatched junction nucleotides: 6. CDR3 DNA sequence: TGTGCCAGCACCGGACAGGGGGGTTCCGAGCAGTACTTC. Its protein is CASTGQGGSEQYF.

The J gene is TRBJ2-3, the V gene TRBV10-3; 8 nucleotides align to TRBD2. V lost 2 bases to trimming and J lost 9 bases; unmatched junction nucleotides: 1. The CDR3 covers 12 residues. In germline, CDR1 is ENHRY, CDR2 SYGVKD. The CDR3 reads CAISEASGTQYF. In DNA form, the CDR3 reads TGTGCCATCAGTGAGGCTAGCGGGACGCAGTATTTT.

This clonotype appeared a few times. This chain uses TRBV19 with TRBJ2-3; a possible D gene is TRBD2 (7 bases). From germline, CDR1 is LNHDA and CDR2 SQIVND (reference sequence). This CDR3 region has 17 residues. With 5 bases removed from V and 6 bases from J, the gap between germline ends came to 24 bases. In DNA, the CDR3 is TGTGCCAGTAGTTTCATCTTAGCGGCGGGGGCTAGGGATACGCAGTATTTT. Its protein is CASSFILAAGARDTQYF.

This clonotype was seen a few times. The chain joins TRBV30 to TRBJ1-3; unclear D gene. The length of the CDR3 is 14 residues. The V end lost 4 bases, the J end lost 0 bases, and 10 bases lay between the germline ends. Germline V gene lookup returns CDR1 GTSNPN and CDR2 SVGIG (reference sequence). The CDR3 nucleotides read TGTGCCTGGAATAGTCCGACCTCTGGAAACACCATATATTTT. This translates into CAWNSPTSGNTIYF.

V is TRBV7-9 and J is TRBJ2-3, with D possibly matching TRBD1 (6 bases). Trimming removed 3 bases from V and 6 bases from J, with 7 bases in between. Germline V lookup: CDR1 SEHNR, CDR2 FQNEAQ (reference sequence). CDR3 size: 12 residues. The CDR3: CASSFDRDTQYF. CDR3 DNA: TGTGCCAGCAGCTTCGACAGGGATACGCAGTATTTT.

This clonotype was counted many times. The CDR3 nucleotides are TGCAGTGCTAGACCCGGGACCCACAATGAGCAGTTCTTC. This codes for CSARPGTHNEQFF. The V call is TRBV20-1, the J call TRBJ2-1; D is possibly TRBD1 or TRBD2 (5 bases each). Trimming stripped 2 bases from V and 5 bases from J, with 10 bases between. The CDR3 is 13 amino acids. From germline, CDR1 is DFQATT and CDR2 SNEGSKA (reference sequence).

The chain joins TRBV12-3 or TRBV12-4 to TRBJ1-1, with D perhaps matching TRBD1 (5 bases). This CDR3 has 14 amino acids. Trimming stripped 2 bases from V and 4 bases from J, with 11 bases between. CDR3: CASSLNTGGTEAFF. The DNA for the CDR3 is TGTGCCAGCAGTTTAAATACCGGGGGCACTGAAGCTTTCTTT.

This clonotype was seen many times. This chain connects TRBV6-1 to TRBJ2-2, with 8 nucleotides matching TRBD2. The V and J ends lost 4 bases and 3 bases, in that order; junction bases with no gene match: 10. Germline CDR1 MNHNS, CDR2 SASEGT. The CDR3 has 17 residues. The CDR3 here is CASSGVGGAFDTGELFF. The CDR3 DNA follows: TGTGCCAGCAGTGGTGTCGGGGGGGCCTTTGACACCGGGGAGCTGTTTTTT.

In its sample, this clonotype was seen a few times. A much more abundant neighbour one base away suggests this may be a read error. This likely comes from a read error, as the CDR3 has no conserved phenylalanine or tryptophan at its end. V gene TRBV25-1 combines with J gene TRBJ2-5; TRBD1 agrees at 11 bases. This CDR3 is 16 amino acids long. Germline assignment: CDR1 MGHDK and CDR2 SYGVNS. CDR3 nucleotide sequence: TGCGCCAGCAGCAACCGGACAGGGGGCTGGCAAGAGACCCAGTACTCC. Amino acid sequence: CASSNRTGGWQETQYS.